A single TCR beta chain is shown here with its context. Its antigen remains undetermined. No much larger clonotype is one base removed from it; base qualities were not supplied. The library was prepared using 5' RACE. The sample was run on a NextSeq 500. In the TCR library protocol, unique molecular identifiers were attached to individual cDNA molecules to correct for PCR bias and sequencing error. TCR alpha and beta chains were both sequenced, and the abundances of alpha and beta sequences in each sample were closely correlated with each other. Processing in the source paper ran as follows. Decombinator V4 was used to annotate TCR sequences for V gene, J gene and CDR3. Expanded TCRs were defined as changing significantly between any two time points under a Poisson model with p below 0.0001. Abundances of TCRs were expressed as counts per million after normalisation to the total number of TCRs sequenced in each sample. MAIT TCRs were defined by TRAV1-2 paired with TRAJ12, TRAJ20 or TRAJ33, and iNKT TCRs by TRAV10 paired with TRAJ18. VDJdb, accessed 1 November 2021, was searched for CMV, EBV and SARS-CoV-2 annotated TCRs, with TCRs annotated for multiple antigens excluded. TCRdb handled the public reads itself, with Q25 trimming in fastp and clone calling in MiXCR, and kept productive beta chains. Under each unique CDR3 protein, matching rows form one entry showing the most common genes and DNA. The V and J calls shown here were made by TCRdb, not taken from the authors' results. Within this sample are 50,000 to 55,000 distinct CDR3 sequences, with around 8.4% of them counted one time only. The ten largest clones capture roughly 4% of the sample.

This was a case-control study nested in a cohort of healthcare workers in London, UK, who had nasopharyngeal swab PCR tests and blood samples taken every week. Between 23 and 31 March 2020, the week of the UK lockdown, healthcare workers were enrolled and then followed up weekly for as long as 16 weeks. V is reduced by 2 bases and J by 1 base, leaving a spacing of 10 bases between them. Its CDR3 holds 14 amino acids, cysteine through phenylalanine. Only the CDR3 portion is preserved as DNA: 42 bases, with reading frame beginning at the first base. From the germline V gene (reference sequence), CDR1 is GTSNPN and CDR2 is SVGIG. The data are from a study of early T cells in non-severe SARS-CoV-2 infection (dated by TCRdb to the early 2020s). Some background on the complete study: Because TCR sequencing relied on bulk RNA taken from unsorted whole blood, pairing of alpha and beta chains was not possible. General study outcomes and caveats: VDJdb matching was skewed toward anti-spike CD8 responses and likely underestimated virus-specific expansions, missing private and CD4 specificities.

The sample taken for sequencing was whole blood. This clonotype was obtained from an adult who was a healthcare worker with PCR-confirmed SARS-CoV-2 infection or an uninfected control (not recorded which). The V gene is TRBV30 and the J gene is TRBJ2-3; tentative D gene TRBD1, with 6 bases matching. The DNA sequence is given as TGTGCCTGGAGTATCAAGGGGGGCACAGATACGCAGTATTTT. This codes for CAWSIKGGTDTQYF.